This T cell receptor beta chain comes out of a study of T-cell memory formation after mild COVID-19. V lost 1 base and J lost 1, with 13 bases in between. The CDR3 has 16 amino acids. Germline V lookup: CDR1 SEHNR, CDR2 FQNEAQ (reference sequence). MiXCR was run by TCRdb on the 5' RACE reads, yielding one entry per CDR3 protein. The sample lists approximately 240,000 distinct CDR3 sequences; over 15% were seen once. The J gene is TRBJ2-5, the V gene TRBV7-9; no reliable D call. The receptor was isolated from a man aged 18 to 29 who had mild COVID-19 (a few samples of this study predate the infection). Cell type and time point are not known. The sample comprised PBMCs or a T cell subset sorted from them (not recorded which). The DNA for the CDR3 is TGTGCCAGCAGCTTAGGTTCAGGCACTTTCCAAGAGACCCAGTACTTC. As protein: CASSLGSGTFQETQYF.